This T cell receptor beta chain emerged from a study of T-cell reconstitution after alpha-beta-depleted transplantation in children. This clonotype came up a few times. Unique molecular identifiers were incorporated when the TCRbeta library was constructed. Each CDR3 protein gets one entry after TCRdb re-called the PCR reads with MiXCR. The table records over 200,000 distinct CDR3 sequences, about 15% of them present only once. Germline V gene sequence: CDR1 SGHRS, CDR2 YFSETQ. CDR3 length equals 16 residues. Trimming pared 0 bases from V and 0 bases from J, leaving 11 bases between. The sequences come from PBMCs, mostly from graft donor cells, collected 360 days after TCRalphabeta/CD19-depleted stem cell transplant. The chain couples TRBV5-1 to TRBJ2-3, with unresolved D. This sequence originates from a male patient between 2 and 10 years old who had a stem cell transplant for acute lymphoblastic leukemia, so the T cells may come from the graft donor. CDR3 nucleotides: TGCGCCAGCAGCTTGGAGCAGGCCCTTAGCACAGATACGCAGTATTTT. This encodes CASSLEQALSTDTQYF. The complete variable domain, with remaining parts taken from reference TRBV5-1 and TRBJ2-3, reads KAGVTQTPRYLIKTRGQQVTLSCSPISGHRSVSWYQQTPGQGLQFLFEYFSETQRNKGNFPGRFSGRQFSNSRSEMNVSTLELGDSALYLCASSLEQALSTDTQYFGPGTRLTVL.